The rows below give T cell receptor beta chains drawn from one sample of a study of blood T cell repertoires in COVID-19. Measured with immunoSEQ multiplex PCR; TCRdb has only the in-frame clones, and not every one. The table lists 350,000 to 400,000 clones, roughly 90% of them singletons. Sequenced input: peripheral blood. These receptors were collected from a man younger than 35 with active or convalescent COVID-19. Both conserved end residues are part of each CDR3. A D gene is named only where the DNA matches it firmly. Clone size, where shown, is once, few, many, or a class for clones that have expanded.

size,J,D,length,V,CDR3,DNA
-,TRBJ1-3,-,13,TRBV19,CASSMYSGNTIYF,TGTGCCAGTAGTATGTACTCTGGAAACACCATATATTTT
-,TRBJ2-1,-,15,TRBV19,CASSKTGEMYNEQFF,TGTGCCAGTAGTAAGACAGGAGAAATGTACAATGAGCAGTTCTTC
-,TRBJ1-5,-,13,TRBV28,CASTPQAFQPQHF,TGTGCCAGCACCCCACAGGCTTTTCAGCCCCAGCATTTT
-,TRBJ1-2,-,13,TRBV19,CASSMGQLYGYTF,TGTGCCAGTAGTATGGGGCAACTCTATGGCTACACCTTC
-,TRBJ1-1,-,14,TRBV28,CASSKTGWGAEAFF,TGTGCCAGCAGTAAGACAGGATGGGGTGCTGAAGCTTTCTTT
-,TRBJ2-7,TRBD1,16,TRBV7-9,CASSSPRDRGSYEQYF,TGTGCCAGCAGCTCTCCCCGGGACAGGGGCTCCTACGAGCAGTACTTC
-,TRBJ1-5,TRBD1,15,TRBV2,CASSGTGNSNQPQHF,TGTGCCAGCAGCGGGACAGGGAATAGCAATCAGCCCCAGCATTTT
-,TRBJ1-1,-,14,TRBV5-1,CASSLSQGKTEAFF,TGCGCCAGCAGCTTGAGCCAGGGGAAAACTGAAGCTTTCTTT
-,TRBJ1-2,TRBD1,15,TRBV18,CASSPNSGGYYGYTF,TGTGCCAGCTCACCCAACTCAGGGGGCTACTATGGCTACACCTTC
-,TRBJ1-5,TRBD1,16,TRBV9,CASSEDDRGMHQPQHF,TGTGCCAGCAGCGAGGATGACAGGGGGATGCATCAGCCCCAGCATTTT
once,TRBJ2-2,-,15,TRBV19,CASSSGFSNTGELFF,TGTGCCAGTAGCTCAGGGTTTTCGAACACCGGGGAGCTGTTTTTT
-,TRBJ2-1,-,11,TRBV20-1,CSARGLNEQFF,TGCAGTGCCCGCGGACTTAATGAGCAGTTCTTC
-,TRBJ2-5,TRBD2,15,TRBV2,CASTGWRGYQETQYF,TGTGCCAGCACAGGATGGCGGGGGTACCAAGAGACCCAGTACTTC
-,TRBJ2-1,TRBD1,16,TRBV7-3,CASSLTNRGLGGEQFF,TGTGCCAGCAGCTTAACTAACAGGGGTCTAGGGGGCGAGCAGTTCTTC
few,TRBJ1-3,-,15,TRBV18,CASSPSPGWENTIYF,TGTGCCAGCTCACCATCCCCAGGGTGGGAAAACACCATATATTTT
-,TRBJ2-1,TRBD2,16,TRBV7-7,CASSLSSGTSYNEQFF,TGTGCTAGCAGCTTATCTAGCGGGACCTCCTACAATGAGCAGTTCTTC
-,TRBJ1-5,TRBD1,13,TRBV7-2,CASSGQGNQPQHF,TGTGCCAGCAGCGGACAGGGCAATCAGCCCCAGCATTTT
-,TRBJ2-1,TRBD2,15,TRBV6-5,CASSYLAGDSYEQFF,TGTGCCAGCAGTTACCTAGCGGGAGACTCCTATGAGCAGTTCTTC
-,TRBJ2-7,-,16,TRBV5-5,CASSLTAGVTFYEQYF,TGTGCCAGCAGCTTGACGGCAGGGGTAACATTCTACGAGCAGTACTTC
-,TRBJ1-1,-,16,TRBV7-9,CASSSRGGAVNTEAFF,TGTGCCAGCAGCTCCCGGGGGGGGGCGGTGAACACTGAAGCTTTCTTT
once,TRBJ1-1,-,17,TRBV4-3,CASSQEKWTVMNTEAFF,TGCGCCAGCAGCCAAGAGAAATGGACAGTTATGAACACTGAAGCTTTCTTT
-,TRBJ2-3,TRBD2,14,TRBV7-3,CASSPSGGTDTQYF,TGTGCCAGCAGCCCTAGCGGGGGGACAGATACGCAGTATTTT
-,TRBJ2-7,TRBD1,17,TRBV7-2,CASSLGTGGVGQHEQYF,TGTGCCAGCAGCTTAGGAACAGGGGGCGTCGGTCAACACGAGCAGTACTTC
-,TRBJ2-1,TRBD2,17,TRBV4-1,CASSQDAGRGDYNEQFF,TGCGCCAGCAGCCAAGATGCCGGGCGGGGGGACTACAATGAGCAGTTCTTC
-,TRBJ1-1,TRBD1,17,TRBV13,CASSLAGQGWMNTEAFF,TGTGCCAGCAGCTTAGCGGGACAGGGGTGGATGAACACTGAAGCTTTCTTT
-,TRBJ1-1,-,14,TRBV5-1,CASSSRTAVTEAFF,TGCGCCAGCAGCTCGAGGACAGCAGTCACTGAAGCTTTCTTT
-,TRBJ1-6,-,14,TRBV5-6,CASSIGREDSPLHF,TGTGCCAGCAGCATAGGAAGGGAGGATTCACCCCTCCACTTT
-,TRBJ1-1,TRBD1,15,TRBV28,CASSPWSGGNTEAFF,TGTGCCAGCAGCCCTTGGTCAGGGGGCAACACTGAAGCTTTCTTT
once,TRBJ1-1,-,12,TRBV11-3,CASSSGDTEAFF,TGTGCCAGCAGCTCAGGGGACACTGAAGCTTTCTTT
once,TRBJ1-2,TRBD1,16,TRBV24-1,CATSDSSRDRIYGYTF,TGTGCCACCAGTGATTCGAGCCGGGACAGAATCTATGGCTACACCTTC
-,TRBJ2-5,TRBD2,18,TRBV7-2,CASSSPPRLAGGGETQYF,TGTGCCAGCAGCTCCCCCCCGCGACTAGCGGGAGGAGGGGAGACCCAGTACTTC
-,TRBJ2-1,-,13,TRBV12-3/TRBV12-4,CASSAGQWVEQFF,TGTGCCAGCAGTGCGGGACAGTGGGTCGAGCAGTTCTTC
-,TRBJ2-1,TRBD2,16,TRBV7-3,CASSPKSGAPRREQFF,TGTGCCAGCAGCCCAAAAAGCGGGGCACCCAGGAGGGAGCAGTTCTTC
-,TRBJ1-2,TRBD1,15,TRBV6-6,CASSPLNRGARGYTF,TGTGCCAGCAGTCCGTTAAACAGGGGCGCGCGTGGCTACACCTTC
-,TRBJ2-7,TRBD1,14,TRBV19,CASSSAGTGEEQYF,TGTGCCAGTAGTAGCGCCGGGACAGGGGAAGAGCAGTACTTC
-,TRBJ1-5,TRBD1,15,TRBV4-1,CASSQRQGANQPQHF,TGCGCCAGCAGCCAGAGACAGGGGGCTAATCAGCCCCAGCATTTT
-,TRBJ1-5,TRBD1,16,TRBV27,CASSLSFQGAHQPQHF,TGTGCCAGCAGTTTATCTTTCCAGGGGGCGCATCAGCCCCAGCATTTT
-,TRBJ2-1,TRBD2,17,TRBV4-3,CASSQDALAGAYNEQFF,TGCGCCAGCAGCCAAGACGCCCTAGCGGGGGCCTACAATGAGCAGTTCTTC
-,TRBJ1-5,-,13,TRBV6-5,CASKAGSNQPQHF,TGTGCCAGCAAGGCAGGGAGCAATCAGCCCCAGCATTTT
-,TRBJ2-3,TRBD2,16,TRBV19,CASGGGRGQRTDTQYF,TGTGCCAGTGGGGGAGGGAGAGGCCAACGCACAGATACGCAGTATTTT
few,TRBJ2-3,TRBD1,15,TRBV7-9,CASTRTGEWIDTQYF,TGTGCCAGCACCCGAACAGGGGAGTGGATAGATACGCAGTATTTT
-,TRBJ1-1,-,16,TRBV19,CASSISLGRANTEAFF,TGTGCCAGTAGTATCTCCCTCGGGAGGGCCAACACTGAAGCTTTCTTT
once,TRBJ2-1,-,13,TRBV6-5,CASSYSSYNEQFF,TGTGCCAGCAGTTACTCGAGTTACAATGAGCAGTTCTTC
once,TRBJ2-7,-,14,TRBV28,CASSNPVGAYEQYF,TGTGCCAGCAGCAACCCCGTAGGGGCCTACGAGCAGTACTTC
-,TRBJ2-1,-,15,TRBV11-2,CASSLRGLAFHEQFF,TGTGCCAGCAGCTTACGAGGGTTAGCCTTTCATGAGCAGTTCTTC
once,TRBJ2-1,-,16,TRBV25-1,CASSEYGTDRYNEQFF,TGTGCCAGCAGTGAATACGGGACGGACAGATACAATGAGCAGTTCTTC
-,TRBJ2-3,TRBD2,17,TRBV9,CASSSPRDGGRRDTQYF,TGTGCCAGCAGCTCACCGAGGGACGGCGGGAGGAGAGATACGCAGTATTTT
-,TRBJ2-3,TRBD2,17,TRBV5-6,CASSLGPPGLVTDTQYF,TGTGCCAGCAGCCTTGGCCCACCGGGACTAGTCACAGATACGCAGTATTTT
-,TRBJ2-5,TRBD2,15,TRBV5-1,CASSGGDPGQETQYF,TGCGCCAGCAGCGGGGGGGATCCAGGCCAAGAGACCCAGTACTTC
-,TRBJ2-3,-,15,TRBV4-3,CASSQFAGGLDTQYF,TGCGCCAGCAGCCAGTTTGCCGGGGGACTCGATACGCAGTATTTT
-,TRBJ2-1,TRBD2,15,TRBV5-1,CASSFTSGSMNEQFF,TGCGCCAGCAGCTTTACTAGCGGGAGTATGAATGAGCAGTTCTTC
-,TRBJ1-2,-,11,TRBV12-3/TRBV12-4,CASSLGGGYTF,TGTGCCAGCAGTTTGGGGGGTGGCTACACCTTC
-,TRBJ1-5,-,15,TRBV7-2,CASSLEAGSYQPQHF,TGTGCCAGCAGCTTAGAGGCAGGGTCGTATCAGCCCCAGCATTTT